This record looks at one TCR beta chain sequence and its context. In the original workflow: Counts of nucleated cells, estimated from reference gene primer amplification, were obtained. Assay used: immunoSEQ multiplex PCR; TCRdb lists only in-frame clones, some missing. Clonal size and the V and J genes are those of that table, whereas D and trimming came from the DNA. The sample yields some 71,000 clones, 70% to 85% seen once. The V gene lost 3 bases and the J gene lost 5 bases, with 10 bases spanning the gap. Germline CDR1 reads SEHNR; CDR2 reads FQNEAQ (reference sequence). The CDR3 has 13 amino acids. This record belongs to a study of blood T cell repertoires in COVID-19. Study-level background: Spain, Italy and the United States supplied samples that represented acute and convalescent COVID-19. The cDNA or gDNA used as material had been derived from T cells, B-cell-depleted T cells, or PBMCs.

Sequencing input: peripheral blood. The TCR comes from a woman aged 50 to 60 with acute or convalescent COVID-19. The V and J genes are TRBV7-9 and TRBJ1-1, with D tentatively TRBD1 (5 bases). The CDR3 coding sequence is TGTGCCAGCAGCTTGCGGGGGTATACTGAAGCTTTCTTT. It specifies CASSLRGYTEAFF.